This TCR beta chain was captured in a study of blood T cells in healthy people across ages. Germline CDR1 reads MDHEN; CDR2 reads SYDVKM. The CDR3 totals 14 residues. About this clonotype itself: The antigen is unknown.

Study observations and caveats: Diversity of TCR beta per million T cells declined in a roughly linear way with age. Any changes in expanded clonotypes were possibly confounded, as donor CMV status remained unknown.

Together with a sample-barcoded 5' primer, a J-beta primer mix was included in a second PCR lasting about 6 to 11 cycles. All samples yielded 2.5 million or more CDR3-containing paired-end reads. MiXCR, run by TCRdb on the 5' RACE reads, gives a single entry per CDR3 protein. The sample shows 550,000 to 700,000 distinct CDR3 sequences, roughly 28% of them seen only once. This chain connects TRBV28 to TRBJ2-5; the match to TRBD2 covers 7 bases. The DNA matches TRBJ2-7 better at its end, which makes the J call doubtful. The sample taken for sequencing was blood. The sequence was obtained from a woman aged 65 to 85 in good health. CDR3 sequence (DNA): TGTGCCAGCAGTTTACTAGCGGAGTTCCACGAGCAGTACTTC. As protein: CASSLLAEFHEQYF.